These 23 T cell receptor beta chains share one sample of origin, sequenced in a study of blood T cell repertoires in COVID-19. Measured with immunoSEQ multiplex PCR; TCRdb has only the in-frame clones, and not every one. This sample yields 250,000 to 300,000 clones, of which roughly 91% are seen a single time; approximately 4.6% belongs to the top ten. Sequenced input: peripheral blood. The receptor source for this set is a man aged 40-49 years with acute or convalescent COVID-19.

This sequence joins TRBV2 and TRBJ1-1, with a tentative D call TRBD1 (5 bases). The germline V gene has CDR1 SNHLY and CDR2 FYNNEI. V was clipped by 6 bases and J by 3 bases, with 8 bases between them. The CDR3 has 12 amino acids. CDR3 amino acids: CASSRQHTEAFF. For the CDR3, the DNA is TGTGCCAGCAGCCGACAGCACACTGAAGCTTTCTTT. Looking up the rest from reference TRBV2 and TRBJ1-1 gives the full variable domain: EPEVTQTPSHQVTQMGQEVILRCVPISNHLYFYWYRQILGQKVEFLVSFYNNEISEKSEIFDDQFSVERPDGSNFTLKIRSTKLEDSAMYFCASSRQHTEAFFGQGTRLTVV.

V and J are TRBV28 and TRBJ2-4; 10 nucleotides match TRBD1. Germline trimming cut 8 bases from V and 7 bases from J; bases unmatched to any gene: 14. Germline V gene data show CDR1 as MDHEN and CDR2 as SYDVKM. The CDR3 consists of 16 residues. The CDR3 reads CASFPSGQGSWNIQYF. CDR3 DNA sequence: TGTGCCAGCTTCCCTTCGGGACAGGGGAGCTGGAACATTCAGTACTTC.

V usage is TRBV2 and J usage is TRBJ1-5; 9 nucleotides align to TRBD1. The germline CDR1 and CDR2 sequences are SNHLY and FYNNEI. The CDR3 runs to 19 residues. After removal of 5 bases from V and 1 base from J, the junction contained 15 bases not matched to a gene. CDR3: CASSQSILQGAGSNQPQHF. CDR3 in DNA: TGTGCCAGCAGTCAGTCGATACTACAGGGGGCAGGAAGCAATCAGCCCCAGCATTTT.

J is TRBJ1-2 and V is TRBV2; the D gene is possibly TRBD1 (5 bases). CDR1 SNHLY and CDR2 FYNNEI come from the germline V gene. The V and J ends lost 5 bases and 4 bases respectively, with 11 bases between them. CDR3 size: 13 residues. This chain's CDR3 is CASSQGGSYGYTF. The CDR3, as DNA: TGTGCCAGCAGTCAGGGCGGTAGCTATGGCTACACCTTC.

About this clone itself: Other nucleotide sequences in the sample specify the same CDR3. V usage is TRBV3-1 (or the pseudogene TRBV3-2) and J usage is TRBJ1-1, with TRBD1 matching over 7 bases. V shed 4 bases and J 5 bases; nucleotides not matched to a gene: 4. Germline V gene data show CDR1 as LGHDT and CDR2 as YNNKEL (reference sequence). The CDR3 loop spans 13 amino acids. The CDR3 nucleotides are TGTGCCAGCAGCCTTACAGGGGAGACTGAAGCTTTCTTT. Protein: CASSLTGETEAFF.

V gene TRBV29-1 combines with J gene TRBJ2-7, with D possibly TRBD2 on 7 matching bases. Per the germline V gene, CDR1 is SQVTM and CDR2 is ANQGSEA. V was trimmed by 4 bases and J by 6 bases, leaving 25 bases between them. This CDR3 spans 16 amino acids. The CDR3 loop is CSVGGLGGLKSSEQYF. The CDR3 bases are TGCAGCGTTGGGGGGCTCGGGGGGCTAAAAAGTAGCGAGCAGTACTTC.

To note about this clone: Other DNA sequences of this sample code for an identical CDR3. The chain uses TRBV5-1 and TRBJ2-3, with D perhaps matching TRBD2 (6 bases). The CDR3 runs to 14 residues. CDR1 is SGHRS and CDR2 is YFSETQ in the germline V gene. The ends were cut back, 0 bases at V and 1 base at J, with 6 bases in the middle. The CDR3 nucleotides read TGCGCCAGCAGCTTGGCGGGGGGCACAGATACGCAGTATTTT. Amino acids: CASSLAGGTDTQYF.

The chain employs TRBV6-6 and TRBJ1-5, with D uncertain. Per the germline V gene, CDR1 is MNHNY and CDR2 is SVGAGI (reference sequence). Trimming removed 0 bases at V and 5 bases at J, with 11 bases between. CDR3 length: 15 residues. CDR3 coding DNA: TGTGCCAGCAGTTACTCACGGGTAGAGTATCAGCCCCAGCATTTT. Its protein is CASSYSRVEYQPQHF.

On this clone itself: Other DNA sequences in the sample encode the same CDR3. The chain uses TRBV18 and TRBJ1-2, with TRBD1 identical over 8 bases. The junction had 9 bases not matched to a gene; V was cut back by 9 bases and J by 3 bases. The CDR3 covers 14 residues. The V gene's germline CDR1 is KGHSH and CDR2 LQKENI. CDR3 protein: CASSLGTGDYGYTF. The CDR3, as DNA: TGTGCCAGTTCCTTAGGGACAGGCGACTATGGCTACACCTTC. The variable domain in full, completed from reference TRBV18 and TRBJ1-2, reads NAGVMQNPRHLVRRRGQEARLRCSPMKGHSHVYWYRQLPEEGLKFMVYLQKENIIDESGMPKERFSAEFPKEGPSILRIQQVVRGDSAAYFCASSLGTGDYGYTFGSGTRLTVV.

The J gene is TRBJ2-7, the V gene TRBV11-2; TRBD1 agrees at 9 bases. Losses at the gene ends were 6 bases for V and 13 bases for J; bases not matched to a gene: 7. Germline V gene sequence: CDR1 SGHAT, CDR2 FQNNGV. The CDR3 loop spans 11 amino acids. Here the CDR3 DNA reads TGTGCCAGCAGTACTGGACAGGGGTTCTACTTC. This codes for CASSTGQGFYF.

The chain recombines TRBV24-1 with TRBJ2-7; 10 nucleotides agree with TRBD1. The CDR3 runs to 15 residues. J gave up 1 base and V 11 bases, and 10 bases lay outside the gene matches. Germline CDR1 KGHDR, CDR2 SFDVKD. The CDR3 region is CARRAGQGPSYEQYF. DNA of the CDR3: TGTGCCAGACGGGCGGGACAGGGGCCTTCCTACGAGCAGTACTTC.

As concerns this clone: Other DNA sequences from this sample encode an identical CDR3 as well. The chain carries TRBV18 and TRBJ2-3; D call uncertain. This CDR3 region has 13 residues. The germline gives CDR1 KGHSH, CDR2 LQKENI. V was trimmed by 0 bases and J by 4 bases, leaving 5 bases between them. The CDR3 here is CASSPPSADTQYF. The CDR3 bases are TGTGCCAGCTCACCACCGTCAGCAGATACGCAGTATTTT. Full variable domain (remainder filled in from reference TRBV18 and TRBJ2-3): NAGVMQNPRHLVRRRGQEARLRCSPMKGHSHVYWYRQLPEEGLKFMVYLQKENIIDESGMPKERFSAEFPKEGPSILRIQQVVRGDSAAYFCASSPPSADTQYFGPGTRLTVL.

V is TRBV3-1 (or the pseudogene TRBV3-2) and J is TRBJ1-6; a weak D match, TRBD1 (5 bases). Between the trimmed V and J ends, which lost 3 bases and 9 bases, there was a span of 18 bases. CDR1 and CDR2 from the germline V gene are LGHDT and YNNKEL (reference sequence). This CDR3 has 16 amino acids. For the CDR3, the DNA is TGTGCCAGCAGCCAGGGGTGGGCAGGGCAGGGTTCACCCCTCCACTTT. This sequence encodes CASSQGWAGQGSPLHF.

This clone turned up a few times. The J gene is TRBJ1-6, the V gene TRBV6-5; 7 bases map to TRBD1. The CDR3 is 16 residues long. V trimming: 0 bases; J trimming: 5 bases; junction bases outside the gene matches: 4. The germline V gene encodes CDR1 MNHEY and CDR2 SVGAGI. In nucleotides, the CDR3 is TGTGCCAGCAGTTACTCCCTCGACAGGGATAATTCACCCCTCCACTTT. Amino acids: CASSYSLDRDNSPLHF.

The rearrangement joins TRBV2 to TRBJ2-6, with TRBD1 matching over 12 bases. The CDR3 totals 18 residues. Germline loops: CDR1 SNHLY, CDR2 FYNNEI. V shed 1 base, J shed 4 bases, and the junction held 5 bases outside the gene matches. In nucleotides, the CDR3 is TGTGCCAGCAGTGAAGAGGGACAGGGGGCATTGGGGGCCAACGTCCTGACTTTC. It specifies CASSEEGQGALGANVLTF.

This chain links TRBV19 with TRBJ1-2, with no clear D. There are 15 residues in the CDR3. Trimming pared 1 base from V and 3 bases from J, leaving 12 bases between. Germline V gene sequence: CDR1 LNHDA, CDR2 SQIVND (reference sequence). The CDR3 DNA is TGTGCCAGTAGTATAGGTCCCGGGGTAGACTATGGCTACACCTTC. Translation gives CASSIGPGVDYGYTF.

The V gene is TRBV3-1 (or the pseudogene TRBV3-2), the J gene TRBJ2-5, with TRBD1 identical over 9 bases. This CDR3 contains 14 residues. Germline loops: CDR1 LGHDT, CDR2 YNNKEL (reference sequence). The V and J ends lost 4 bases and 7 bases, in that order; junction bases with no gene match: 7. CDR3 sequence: CASSLQGARGTQYF. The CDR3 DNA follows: TGTGCCAGCAGCCTACAGGGGGCGCGTGGGACCCAGTACTTC.

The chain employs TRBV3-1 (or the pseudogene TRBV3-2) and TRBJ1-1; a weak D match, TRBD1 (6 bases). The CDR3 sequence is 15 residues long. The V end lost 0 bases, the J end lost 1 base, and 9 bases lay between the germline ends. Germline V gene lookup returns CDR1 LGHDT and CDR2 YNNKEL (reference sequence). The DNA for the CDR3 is TGTGCCAGCAGCCAAGATAACAGGGCGAACACTGAAGCTTTCTTT. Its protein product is CASSQDNRANTEAFF.

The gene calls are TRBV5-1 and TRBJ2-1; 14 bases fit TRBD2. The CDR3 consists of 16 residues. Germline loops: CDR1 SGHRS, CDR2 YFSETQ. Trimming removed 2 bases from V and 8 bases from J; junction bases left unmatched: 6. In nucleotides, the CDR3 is TGCGCCAGCAGCTTACTGACTAGCGGGGGGGCCTATGAGCAGTTCTTC. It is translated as CASSLLTSGGAYEQFF.

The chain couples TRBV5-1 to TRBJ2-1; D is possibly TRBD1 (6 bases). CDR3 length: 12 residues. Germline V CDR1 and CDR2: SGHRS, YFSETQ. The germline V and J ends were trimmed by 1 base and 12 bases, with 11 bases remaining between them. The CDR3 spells CASSLPGHPQFF. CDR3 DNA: TGCGCCAGCAGCTTGCCGGGACATCCGCAGTTCTTC.

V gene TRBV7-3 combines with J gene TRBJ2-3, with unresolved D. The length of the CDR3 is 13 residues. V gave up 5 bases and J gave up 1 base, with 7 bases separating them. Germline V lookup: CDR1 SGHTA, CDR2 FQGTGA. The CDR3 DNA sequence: TGTGCCAGCAGCCCATCGGGCACAGATACGCAGTATTTT. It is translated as CASSPSGTDTQYF.

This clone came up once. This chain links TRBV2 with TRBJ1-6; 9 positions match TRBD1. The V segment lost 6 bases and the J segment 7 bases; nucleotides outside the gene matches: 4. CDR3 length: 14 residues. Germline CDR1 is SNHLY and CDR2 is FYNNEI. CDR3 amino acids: CASRRTGANSPLHF. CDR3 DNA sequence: TGTGCCAGCAGGAGGACAGGGGCGAATTCACCCCTCCACTTT.

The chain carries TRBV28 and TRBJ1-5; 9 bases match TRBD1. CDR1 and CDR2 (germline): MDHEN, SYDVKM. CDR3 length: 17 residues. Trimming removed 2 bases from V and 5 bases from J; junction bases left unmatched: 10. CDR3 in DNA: TGTGCCAGCAGTTTACGTCCCGGGACAGGGACCGATCAGCCCCAGCATTTT. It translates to CASSLRPGTGTDQPQHF.